Given below is one T cell receptor beta chain in context. Assay used: immunoSEQ multiplex PCR; TCRdb lists only in-frame clones, some missing. The table records about 84,000 clones, roughly 82% of them present only once. V gave up 3 bases and J gave up 5 bases, with 22 bases separating them. Germline lookup yields CDR1 MNHNS and CDR2 SASEGT. The CDR3 contains 17 residues. The data are from a study of control samples from healthy donors and cancer patients. The sample comprised PBMCs. The clonotype comes from a man aged 55 to 70 with head and neck cancer. V is TRBV6-1 and J is TRBJ2-5; no definite D call. The CDR3 region has the DNA TGTGCCAGCAGTGACCCCGTGGCCCGCAGCCCCGCGGAGACCCAGTACTTC. As protein: CASSDPVARSPAETQYF.